The entry below gives a single TCR beta chain sequence along with its context. This clonotype was counted between two and nine times. The clone's antigen remains unknown. No base quality values were provided; no much bigger clone lies one nucleotide off. This record belongs to a study of patients and donors after allogeneic stem cell transplantation (dated by TCRdb to about 2020). The library was produced with RT-PCR. Reads for this sample came from a NextSeq 550. In TCRdb, the public reads were trimmed at Q25 with fastp and aligned with MiXCR, with productive beta chains retained. One record per CDR3 amino acid sequence lists the most common genes and DNA. The sample table records 900,000 to 1,000,000 distinct CDR3 sequences; about a sixth of these occur just once. 5.5% to 6.5% of the sample comes from the top ten. This clonotype was sampled from a human donor who was either an allogeneic HSCT recipient or a stem cell or donor lymphocyte infusion donor (not recorded which). It is not recorded whose cells these are; they may come from a transplant donor. The sample consisted of blood, either unsorted or a sorted T cell fraction (not recorded which).

The CDR3 amino acid sequence is: CASSFGLAGGLYEQYF. In nucleotide form, the sequence is TGTGCCAGCAGCTTCGGGCTAGCGGGAGGCCTTTACGAGCAGTACTTC. The chain links TRBV5-6 with TRBJ2-7; TRBD2 lines up with 11 middle nucleotides. Reading from cysteine to phenylalanine, the CDR3 counts 16 amino acids. The retained sequence is limited to the CDR3, 48 bases, with the frame set at the first base. V trim: 2 bases; J trim: 4 bases; unmatched bases: 8. CDR1 SGHDT and CDR2 YYEEEE were looked up in the germline V gene.